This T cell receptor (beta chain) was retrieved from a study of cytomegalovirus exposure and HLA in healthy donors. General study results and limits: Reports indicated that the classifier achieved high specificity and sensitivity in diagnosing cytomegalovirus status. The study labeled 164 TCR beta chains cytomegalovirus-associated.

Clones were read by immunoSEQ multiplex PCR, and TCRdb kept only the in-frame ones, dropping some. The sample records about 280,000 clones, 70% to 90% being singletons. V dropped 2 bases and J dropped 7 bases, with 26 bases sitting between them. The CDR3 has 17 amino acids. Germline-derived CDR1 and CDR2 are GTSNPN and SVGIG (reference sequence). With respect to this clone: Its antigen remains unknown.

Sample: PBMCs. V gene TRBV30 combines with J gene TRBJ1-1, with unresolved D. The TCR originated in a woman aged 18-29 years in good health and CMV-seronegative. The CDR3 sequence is CAWSPPGRMPRRDEAFF. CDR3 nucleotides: TGTGCCTGGAGTCCCCCGGGGAGGATGCCTCGAAGGGATGAAGCTTTCTTT. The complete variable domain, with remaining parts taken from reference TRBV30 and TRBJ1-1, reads SQTIHQWPATLVQPVGSPLSLECTVEGTSNPNLYWYRQAAGRGLQLLFYSVGIGQISSEVPQNLSASRPQDRQFILSSKKLLLSDSGFYLCAWSPPGRMPRRDEAFFGQGTRLTVV.